These 17 T cell receptor beta chains share one sample of origin, sequenced in a study of blood T cell repertoires in COVID-19. Some clones are missing from TCRdb's copy, which holds only in-frame ones; the method was immunoSEQ multiplex PCR. The sample lists 250,000 or so clones, approximately 90% occurring once. Input material: PBMCs or T cells enriched from blood (not recorded which). The receptors were sampled from a man between 40 and 49 years old who had been exposed to COVID-19.

The chain recombines TRBV7-8 with TRBJ2-1; the D gene is possibly TRBD2 (7 bases). Looked up from germline, CDR1 is SGHVS and CDR2 is FQNEAQ. Trimming pared 4 bases from V and 6 bases from J, leaving 19 bases between. The CDR3 spans 16 residues. In DNA, the CDR3 is TGTGCCAGCAGCTCACCAACAGGGAGGGGGATCAATGAGCAGTTCTTC. Translated, it gives CASSSPTGRGINEQFF.

CDR3 in amino acids: CSALGQGSYEQYF. The CDR3 DNA sequence: TGCAGCGCCCTCGGACAGGGGTCCTACGAGCAGTACTTC. The chain is built from TRBV29-1 and TRBJ2-7; TRBD1 matches 9 bases. CDR1 and CDR2 from the germline V gene are SQVTM and ANQGSEA. CDR3 size: 13 residues. The V segment lost 7 bases and the J segment 1 base; nucleotides outside the gene matches: 5.

This rearrangement joins TRBV30 to TRBJ1-2, with D hard to call. The V end was cut by 0 bases, the J end by 7 bases, with 12 bases between. The CDR3 covers 13 residues. Germline CDR1 is GTSNPN and CDR2 is SVGIG (reference sequence). CDR3: CAWSVRSWLGYTF. Here the CDR3 DNA reads TGTGCCTGGAGTGTACGGAGTTGGCTTGGCTACACCTTC.

The rearrangement joins TRBV19 to TRBJ2-1; TRBD2 matches 7 bases. The V segment lost 4 bases and the J segment 6 bases; nucleotides outside the gene matches: 9. Per the germline V gene, CDR1 is LNHDA and CDR2 is SQIVND (reference sequence). The CDR3 spans 15 residues. The CDR3 here is CASSSPSLAFNEQFF. CDR3 nucleotides: TGTGCCAGTAGTAGCCCCTCACTAGCGTTCAATGAGCAGTTCTTC. The whole variable domain, remainder taken from reference TRBV19 and TRBJ2-1, is DGGITQSPKYLFRKEGQNVTLSCEQNLNHDAMYWYRQDPGQGLRLIYYSQIVNDFQKGDIAEGYSVSREKKESFPLTVTSAQKNPTAFYLCASSSPSLAFNEQFFGPGTRLTVL.

This chain connects TRBV7-2 to TRBJ1-5, with unresolved D. Per the germline V gene, CDR1 is SGHTA and CDR2 is FQGNSA. The length of the CDR3 is 14 residues. The ends were cut back, 8 bases at V and 3 bases at J, with 14 bases in the middle. Here the CDR3 DNA reads TGTGCCAGCGGCCCGGGAGGGTTCAATCAGCCCCAGCATTTT. Amino acid sequence: CASGPGGFNQPQHF.

The chain is built from TRBV28 and TRBJ1-1; a possible D gene is TRBD1 (5 bases). CDR3 size: 13 residues. V was shortened by 0 bases and J by 5 bases, with 7 bases between the two germline ends. CDR1 MDHEN and CDR2 SYDVKM come from the germline V gene. The CDR3 bases are TGTGCCAGCAGTTTATGGGAGGGGACTGAAGCTTTCTTT. Amino acid sequence: CASSLWEGTEAFF.

The chain has TRBV2 and TRBJ1-1; no definite D call. V dropped 1 base and J dropped 6 bases, with 12 bases sitting between them. The CDR3 extends over 14 amino acids. The germline V gene encodes CDR1 SNHLY and CDR2 FYNNEI. CDR3 amino acids: CASSEGSGSAEAFF. The CDR3 nucleotides read TGTGCCAGCAGTGAAGGTTCGGGTTCGGCTGAAGCTTTCTTT.

This chain links TRBV5-5 with TRBJ1-3, with a possible D match to TRBD1 (5 bases). Trimming left V 0 bases short and J 0 bases short, with 10 bases between. Per the germline V gene, CDR1 is SGHKS and CDR2 is YYEKEE (reference sequence). CDR3 length equals 16 residues. The CDR3 reads CASSLETDRSGNTIYF. The CDR3 region has the DNA TGTGCCAGCAGCTTGGAGACAGACCGCTCTGGAAACACCATATATTTT.

V is TRBV27 and J is TRBJ2-7, with 10 bases that match TRBD1. The germline gives CDR1 MNHEY, CDR2 SMNVEV (reference sequence). CDR3 length: 14 residues. After removal of 3 bases from V and 3 bases from J, the junction contained 2 bases not matched to a gene. CDR3 protein: CASSFGQGDYEQYF. In DNA, the CDR3 is TGTGCCAGCAGTTTTGGACAGGGGGACTACGAGCAGTACTTC.

This clone turned up a few times. CDR3 DNA sequence: TGCGCCAGCAGCCAAGACACTAGCGGGAGTTATGTTGAGCAGTTCTTC. Residues: CASSQDTSGSYVEQFF. The V gene is TRBV4-3, the J gene TRBJ2-1; 11 nucleotides align to TRBD2. The CDR3 totals 16 residues. The V gene end was trimmed by 0 bases and the J gene end by 9 bases; junction bases not matched to a gene: 7. Germline assignment: CDR1 LGHNA and CDR2 YSLEER.

The V and J genes are TRBV5-1 and TRBJ1-3, with TRBD1 identical over 8 bases. The CDR3 has 15 residues. V trimming: 4 bases; J trimming: 2 bases; junction bases outside the gene matches: 5. Germline values: CDR1 SGHRS, CDR2 YFSETQ. For the CDR3, the DNA is TGCGCCAGCAGCCAAAGGACAGGGACTGGAAACACCATATATTTT. Amino acids: CASSQRTGTGNTIYF.

Concerning this clone itself: The sample has other DNA sequences that encode this CDR3 too. The chain has TRBV5-1 and TRBJ2-3; 8 bases align to TRBD2. The CDR3 totals 15 residues. CDR1 SGHRS and CDR2 YFSETQ come from the germline V gene. The J segment lost 0 bases and the V segment lost 5 bases, leaving 5 bases of the junction unmatched. The chain's CDR3 is CASSLAGRSTDTQYF. The CDR3 DNA sequence: TGCGCCAGCAGTTTAGCGGGAAGAAGCACAGATACGCAGTATTTT.

The chain uses TRBV5-4 and TRBJ2-1; D may be TRBD1 (6 bases). The CDR3 runs to 13 residues. V lost 3 bases and J lost 7, with 11 bases in between. Germline loops: CDR1 SGHNT, CDR2 YYREEE (reference sequence). The CDR3, as DNA: TGTGCCAGCAGCTCGTACAGGGAGAATGAGCAGTTCTTC. It is translated as CASSSYRENEQFF.

This clone has just one count. The chain employs TRBV28 and TRBJ2-7; no clear D. The CDR3 totals 14 residues. Per the germline V gene, CDR1 is MDHEN and CDR2 is SYDVKM. Trimming cost V 3 bases and J 2 bases, with 11 bases left between them. For the CDR3, the DNA is TGTGCCAGCAGTTTCCGAAAACACGCCTACGAGCAGTACTTC. It specifies CASSFRKHAYEQYF.

The rearrangement joins TRBV27 to TRBJ2-1; tentatively, D is TRBD2 (5 bases). Germline CDR1 reads MNHEY; CDR2 reads SMNVEV (reference sequence). This CDR3 comprises 15 residues. Trimming removed 6 bases at V and 3 bases at J, with 15 bases between. CDR3 bases: TGTGCCAGCAGGGTGGGTGGGAGCCTCTACAATGAGCAGTTCTTC. Amino acids: CASRVGGSLYNEQFF.

The chain couples TRBV7-3 to TRBJ2-1; D unresolved. CDR1 is SGHTA, CDR2 FQGTGA, per germline. Deletions cut 1 base from V and 4 bases from J, with 5 bases between. The CDR3 runs to 13 residues. This CDR3 is CASSLNEYNEQFF. The CDR3 bases are TGTGCCAGCAGCTTAAATGAGTACAATGAGCAGTTCTTC.

The rearrangement uses TRBV6-5 and TRBJ2-7; a weak D match, TRBD1 (6 bases). In germline, CDR1 is MNHEY, CDR2 SVGAGI. This CDR3 has 13 amino acids. With 5 bases removed from V and 3 bases from J, the gap between germline ends came to 11 bases. CDR3 sequence: CASSPGHLYEQYF. CDR3 coding DNA: TGTGCCAGCAGTCCGGGACACCTCTACGAGCAGTACTTC.